This T cell receptor beta chain was obtained from a study of T cells after yellow fever vaccination. UMIs were added to TCR cDNA along with a universal primer site when it was made by 5'RACE template switching. One entry per CDR3 protein results from TCRdb running MiXCR on the 5' RACE reads. Found here are some 340,000 distinct CDR3 sequences, roughly 10% of them singletons; the top ten hold under 4%. This clonotype came up a few times. Its antigen is unidentified. V lost 4 bases to trimming and J lost 6 bases, with 9 bases between them. The CDR3 runs to 12 residues. Germline CDR1 MNHEY, CDR2 SVGAGI. Points from the study as a whole: Reappearance after the booster was seen for most primary-vaccination clones, at 96% CD4 and 70% to 90% CD8.

The sequence was obtained from a man between 18 and 29 years old who received the YFV17D yellow fever vaccine. The chain joins TRBV6-5 to TRBJ1-1; D is ambiguous. The sequenced sample was CD4+ T cells sorted from PBMCs, obtained 45 days after the yellow fever booster vaccination. The CDR3 is CASSSGIPEAFF. In DNA, the CDR3 is TGTGCCAGCAGTTCGGGGATTCCTGAAGCTTTCTTT.